One and the same sample provided the 10 T cell receptor beta chains below, sequenced in a study of human T cells and chemical hapten exposure. Specified time point: patch test 1, 2 weeks after DPC sensitization. Documented treatment: therapeutic diphenylcyclopropenone sensitization with weekly scalp DPC. Each CDR3 protein gets one entry after TCRdb re-called the RACE reads with MiXCR. The sample shows tens of thousands of distinct CDR3 sequences, roughly 10% of them seen only once. The sequencing used whole blood, collected in connection with sensitization to the hapten diphenylcyclopropenone (DPC). The receptor set was obtained from an older woman with alopecia areata. Some clones in this sample may be carry-over from other donors' samples.

The CDR3 DNA is TGCAGCGGCGGGGGACAAAACAAAGAGACCCAGTACTTC. It yields the protein CSGGGQNKETQYF. The chain uses TRBV29-1 and TRBJ2-5; the D gene is possibly TRBD2 (7 bases). Germline V gene sequence: CDR1 SQVTM, CDR2 ANQGSEA. There are 13 residues in the CDR3. Deletions cut 7 bases from V and 3 bases from J, with 15 bases between.

There are a few counts of this clonotype. This chain connects TRBV20-1 to TRBJ1-3; D is uncertain. With 6 bases removed from V and 1 base from J, the gap between germline ends came to 10 bases. CDR3 length: 13 amino acids. Looked up from germline, CDR1 is DFQATT and CDR2 is SNEGSKA (reference sequence). This CDR3 reads CSASTVSGNTIYF. CDR3 DNA: TGCAGTGCCAGTACAGTTTCTGGAAACACCATATATTTT.

This clonotype was recorded a few times. CDR3 DNA sequence: TGCAGTGCTAGACGGGCAGATACGCAGTATTTT. This sequence encodes CSARRADTQYF. The chain links TRBV20-1 to TRBJ2-3; D gene uncertain. The V end lost 2 bases, the J end lost 4 bases, and 4 bases lay between the germline ends. The CDR3 is made up of 11 amino acids. CDR1 and CDR2 (germline): DFQATT, SNEGSKA (reference sequence).

The V and J genes are TRBV10-3 and TRBJ1-1; D is possibly TRBD1 (5 bases). CDR3 length: 13 amino acids. Germline lookup yields CDR1 ENHRY and CDR2 SYGVKD. Between the trimmed V and J ends, which lost 6 bases and 4 bases, there was a span of 12 bases. CDR3 protein: CAIRGVPGTEAFF. The DNA of the CDR3 is TGTGCCATCAGGGGGGTCCCGGGCACTGAAGCTTTCTTT.

This clonotype was seen at least ten times. The V and J genes are TRBV12-3 or TRBV12-4 and TRBJ2-1; D may be TRBD1 (5 bases). There are 12 residues in the CDR3. V lost 0 bases and J lost 9, with 6 bases in between. CDR3 sequence reads: CASSLARGEQFF. The CDR3 DNA is TGTGCCAGCAGTTTAGCTAGGGGTGAGCAGTTCTTC.

This clonotype was seen a handful of times. The chain combines TRBV29-1 with TRBJ2-5; D remains unclear. Germline values: CDR1 SQVTM, CDR2 ANQGSEA. V was trimmed by 7 bases and J by 2 bases, leaving 5 bases between them. The CDR3 is 10 amino acids. The CDR3 nucleotides are TGCAGCGGCGCTCAAGAGACCCAGTACTTC. As protein: CSGAQETQYF.

This clonotype was seen only a few times. The chain combines TRBV6-6 with TRBJ2-1; no clear D. Germline CDR1 and CDR2: MNHNY and SVGAGI (reference sequence). The CDR3 contains 13 residues. Trimming left V 8 bases short and J 5 bases short, with 13 bases between. Here the CDR3 DNA reads TGTGCCAGCGGAGCACCCTTGAACAATGAGCAGTTCTTC. This gives the protein CASGAPLNNEQFF.

At least ten counts were recorded for this clonotype. This rearrangement joins TRBV6-2 or TRBV6-3 to TRBJ2-1; D perhaps matches TRBD1 (6 bases). Trimming pared 7 bases from V and 2 bases from J, leaving 15 bases between. The CDR3 is 15 amino acids. Germline CDR1 and CDR2: MNHEY and SVGEGT. CDR3 nucleotides: TGTGCCAGCAAAACAGGGAGCCTCACCTACAATGAGCAGTTCTTC. Translation: CASKTGSLTYNEQFF.

This clonotype occurred many times. The chain links TRBV7-6 to TRBJ1-2; 7 bases match TRBD1. Germline V gives CDR1 SGHVS, CDR2 FNYEAQ. The trim removed 1 base at V and 7 bases at J, leaving 9 bases unmatched. The length of the CDR3 is 15 residues. CDR3 protein: CASSLDQTGSGGYTF. In nucleotides, the CDR3 is TGTGCCAGCAGCTTAGATCAGACAGGGTCCGGTGGCTACACCTTC.

This clonotype was detected ten times or more. The chain has TRBV12-3 or TRBV12-4 and TRBJ2-7, with D possibly being TRBD2 (6 bases). The CDR3 has 13 residues. V gave up 6 bases and J gave up 1 base, with 10 bases separating them. CDR3 coding DNA: TGTGCCAGCAGCCTCGCGGGGTCCTACGAGCAGTACTTC. Residues: CASSLAGSYEQYF.